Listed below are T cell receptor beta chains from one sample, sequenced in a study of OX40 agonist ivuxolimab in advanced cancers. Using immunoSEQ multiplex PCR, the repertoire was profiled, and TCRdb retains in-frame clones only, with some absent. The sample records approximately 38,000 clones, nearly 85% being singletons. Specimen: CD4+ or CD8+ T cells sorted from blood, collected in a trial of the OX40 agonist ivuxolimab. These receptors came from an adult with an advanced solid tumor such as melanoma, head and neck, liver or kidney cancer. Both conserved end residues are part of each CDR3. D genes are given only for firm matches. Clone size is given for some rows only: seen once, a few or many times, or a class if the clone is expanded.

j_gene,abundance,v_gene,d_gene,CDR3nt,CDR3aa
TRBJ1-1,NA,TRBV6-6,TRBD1,TGTGCCAGCAGCCCAGACAGGGCGAACACTGAAGCTTTCTTT,CASSPDRANTEAFF
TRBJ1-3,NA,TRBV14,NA,TGTGCCAGCAGCCAGGACAGAGGAAACACCATATATTTT,CASSQDRGNTIYF
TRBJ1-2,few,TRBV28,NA,TGTGCCAGCAGTTTTTCCGACTATGGCTACACCTTC,CASSFSDYGYTF
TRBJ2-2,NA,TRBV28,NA,TGTGCCAGCAGTGACCTCTACGGGGAGCTGTTTTTT,CASSDLYGELFF
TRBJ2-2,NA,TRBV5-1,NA,TGCGCCAGCAGCCCTAAAGGGCCCGGGGAGCTGTTTTTT,CASSPKGPGELFF
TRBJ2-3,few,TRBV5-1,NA,TGCGCCAGCAGCTTGGGACAGGCGAGCACAGATACGCAGTATTTT,CASSLGQASTDTQYF
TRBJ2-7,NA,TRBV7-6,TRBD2,TGTGCCAGCAGCTTAGAGGGACTAGCGAAAAGAATCTACGAGCAGTACTTC,CASSLEGLAKRIYEQYF
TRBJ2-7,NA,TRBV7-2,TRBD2,TGTGCCAGCAACTTCGCCCGGGGGGCCTACGAGCAGTACTTC,CASNFARGAYEQYF
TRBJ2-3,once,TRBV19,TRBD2,TGTGCCAGTAGTTGGGGCGGGAGAAGCACAGATACGCAGTATTTT,CASSWGGRSTDTQYF
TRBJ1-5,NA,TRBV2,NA,TGTGCCAGCAGTGAACTGGGAGGTAAGAGCAATCAGCCCCAGCATTTT,CASSELGGKSNQPQHF
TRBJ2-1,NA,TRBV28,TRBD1,TGTGCCAGCCCCAATAATGACAGGGTTTTGGATGAGCAGTTCTTC,CASPNNDRVLDEQFF
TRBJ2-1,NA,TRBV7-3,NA,TGTGCCAGCAGCTTGGGCCGGACAGAGATCTACAATGAGCAGTTCTTC,CASSLGRTEIYNEQFF
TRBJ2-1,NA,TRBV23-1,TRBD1,TGCGCCAGCAGTCAAGGACAGGGGACTCATGAGCAGTTCTTC,CASSQGQGTHEQFF
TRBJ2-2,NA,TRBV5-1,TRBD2,TGCGCCAGCAGCTTGACGGGGGGGCGCAGCACCGGGGAGCTGTTTTTT,CASSLTGGRSTGELFF
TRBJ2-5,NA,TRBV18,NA,TGTGCCAGCTCAACGGGTTTTCAAGAGACCCAGTACTTC,CASSTGFQETQYF
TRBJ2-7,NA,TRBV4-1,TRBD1,TGCGCCAGCAGCCAAGACCCGACAGGGTCAAACTACGAGCAGTACTTC,CASSQDPTGSNYEQYF
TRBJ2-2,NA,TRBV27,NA,TGTGCCAGCAGTTTACTCCCCGGGAGTTCGGCCGGGGAGCTGTTTTTT,CASSLLPGSSAGELFF
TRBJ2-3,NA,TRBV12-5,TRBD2,TGTGCTAGTGGCACAGCGGGAGAGTTCACAGATACGCAGTATTTT,CASGTAGEFTDTQYF
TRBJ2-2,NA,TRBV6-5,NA,TGTGCCAGCAGCCCGGGACCAGGGAACACCGGGGAGCTGTTTTTT,CASSPGPGNTGELFF
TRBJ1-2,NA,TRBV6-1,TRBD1,TGTGCCAGCAGTGAAGCTCGGACAGGGGGTAGCTATGGCTACACCTTC,CASSEARTGGSYGYTF
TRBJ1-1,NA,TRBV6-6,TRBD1,TGTGCCAGCACCAAGGGACAGGAGAACACTGAAGCTTTCTTT,CASTKGQENTEAFF
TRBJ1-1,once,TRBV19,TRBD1,TGTGCCAGTAGTCTGGTCCGGGACAGGAGCACTGAAGCTTTCTTT,CASSLVRDRSTEAFF
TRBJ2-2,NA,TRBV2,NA,TGTGCCAACAAAGGAGGGCGAGGTTCCGGGGAGCTGTTTTTT,CANKGGRGSGELFF
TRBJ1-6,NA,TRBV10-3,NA,TGTGCCATCAGGATGGATCAGTACCGTAATTCACCCCTCCACTTT,CAIRMDQYRNSPLHF
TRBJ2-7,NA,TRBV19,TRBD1,TGTGCCAGTAGTTCAACAGGGGTAGTTCACGAGCAGTACTTC,CASSSTGVVHEQYF
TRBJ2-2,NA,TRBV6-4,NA,TGTGCCAGCAGTGACGAGCTGAACACCGGGGAGCTGTTTTTT,CASSDELNTGELFF
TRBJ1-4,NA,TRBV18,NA,TGTGCCAGCTCACCACCGAATGGGAATGAAAAACTGTTTTTT,CASSPPNGNEKLFF
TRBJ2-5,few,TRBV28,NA,TGTGCCAGCAGCCCCAGGCCAGGGGAGATACAAGAGACCCAGTACTTC,CASSPRPGEIQETQYF
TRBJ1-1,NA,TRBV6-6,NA,TGTGCCAGCAGGAGGGGGACGGGCAACACTGAAGCTTTCTTT,CASRRGTGNTEAFF
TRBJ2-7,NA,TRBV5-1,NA,TGCGCCAGCAGCATGAGGGACACCTCAGCCGAGCAGTACTTC,CASSMRDTSAEQYF
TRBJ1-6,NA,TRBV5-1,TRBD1,TGCGCCGGCAGCGACACAGGGGGCGCGTATAATTCACCCCTCCACTTT,CAGSDTGGAYNSPLHF
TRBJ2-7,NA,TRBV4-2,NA,TGTGCCAGCAGCTTGGCGGGCGAGAGCTCCTACGAGCAGTACTTC,CASSLAGESSYEQYF
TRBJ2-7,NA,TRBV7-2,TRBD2,TGTGCCAGCAGCTTGGCGGGAGGCTACGAGCAGTACTTC,CASSLAGGYEQYF
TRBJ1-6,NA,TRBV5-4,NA,TGTGCCAGCAGCTTGAGTCTGGGTTCACCCCTCCACTTT,CASSLSLGSPLHF
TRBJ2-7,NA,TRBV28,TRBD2,TGTGCCAGCAGTTTATCGGGGACTATTGCCGACGAGCAGTACTTC,CASSLSGTIADEQYF
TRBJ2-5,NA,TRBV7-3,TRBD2,TGTGCCAGCAGCCAAAGGACTAGCGGGAGGGCCGCCCCAGAGACCCAGTACTTC,CASSQRTSGRAAPETQYF
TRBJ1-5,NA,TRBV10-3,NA,TGTGCCATCAGCGAAGGCCCTGACAGAAATCAGCCCCAGCATTTT,CAISEGPDRNQPQHF
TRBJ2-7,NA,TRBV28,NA,TGTGCCAGCAGTATATCCTACGAGCAGTACTTC,CASSISYEQYF
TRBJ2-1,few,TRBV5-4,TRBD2,TGTGCCAGCAATCCTAATAGCGGGAGAATAAGAAATGAGCAGTTCTTC,CASNPNSGRIRNEQFF
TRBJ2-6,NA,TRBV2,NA,TGTGCCAGCAGTGAAAATCCCGTCAGGGCAGGTGGGGCCAACGTCCTGACTTTC,CASSENPVRAGGANVLTF
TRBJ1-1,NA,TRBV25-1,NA,TGTGCCAGCAGTGAATATCTGAACACTGAAGCTTTCTTT,CASSEYLNTEAFF
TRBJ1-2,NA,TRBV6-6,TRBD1,TGTGCCAGCAGCCCCGGACAGGTCCTAGGCTACACCTTC,CASSPGQVLGYTF
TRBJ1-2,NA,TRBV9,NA,TGTGCCAGCAGCTCCCGTTCTTGGGGAGTCGGCTACACCTTC,CASSSRSWGVGYTF
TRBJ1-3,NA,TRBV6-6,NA,TGTGCCAGCAGTTACTATAGGAACACCATATATTTT,CASSYYRNTIYF
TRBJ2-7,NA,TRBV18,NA,TGTGCCAGCTCACCCACAACAGGCGGCCACGAGCAGTACTTC,CASSPTTGGHEQYF
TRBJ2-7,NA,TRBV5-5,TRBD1,TGTGCCAGCAGCTCCGGACAGGGGGCAATCTACGAGCAGTACTTC,CASSSGQGAIYEQYF
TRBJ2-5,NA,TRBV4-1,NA,TGCGCCAGCAGCCAGAGGGGGGGAGCCGGGACAATAAAAGAGACCCAGTACTTC,CASSQRGGAGTIKETQYF
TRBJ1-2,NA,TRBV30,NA,TGTGCCTGGGACCTTAGCCTGTCAGCTTATGGCTACACCTTC,CAWDLSLSAYGYTF
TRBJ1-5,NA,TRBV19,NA,TGTGCCAGTAGTATAGATTTAGAACAGCCCCAGCATTTT,CASSIDLEQPQHF
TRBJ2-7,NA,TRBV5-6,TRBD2,TGTGCCAGCAGCTCTAGCGGGAGCTCCTACGAGCAGTACTTC,CASSSSGSSYEQYF
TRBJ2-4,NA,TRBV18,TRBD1,TGTGCCAGCTCACAACGACAGGGCTATGGTGACATTCAGTACTTC,CASSQRQGYGDIQYF
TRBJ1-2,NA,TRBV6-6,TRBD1,TGTGCCAGCAGAACTGGACAGGGGCATGGCTACACCTTC,CASRTGQGHGYTF
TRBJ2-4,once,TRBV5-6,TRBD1,TGTGCCAGCAGCCGGGTCCCGGGACAGGGGCCGGGGGCCAAAAACATTCAGTACTTC,CASSRVPGQGPGAKNIQYF